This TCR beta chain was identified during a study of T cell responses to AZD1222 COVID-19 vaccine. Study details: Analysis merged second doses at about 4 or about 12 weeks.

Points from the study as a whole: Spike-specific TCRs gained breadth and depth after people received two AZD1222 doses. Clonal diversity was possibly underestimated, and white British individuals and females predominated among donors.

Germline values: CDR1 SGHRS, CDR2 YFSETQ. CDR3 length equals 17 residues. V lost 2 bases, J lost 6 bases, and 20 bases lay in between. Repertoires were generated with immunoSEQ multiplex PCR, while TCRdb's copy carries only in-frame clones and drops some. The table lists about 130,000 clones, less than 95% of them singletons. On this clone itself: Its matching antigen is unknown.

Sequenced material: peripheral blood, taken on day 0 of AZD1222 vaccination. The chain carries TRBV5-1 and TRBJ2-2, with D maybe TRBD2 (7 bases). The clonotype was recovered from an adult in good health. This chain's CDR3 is CASSFYAGAHNAGELFF. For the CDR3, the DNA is TGCGCCAGCAGCTTTTATGCGGGGGCACACAATGCCGGGGAGCTGTTTTTT.